The clone carrying this T cell receptor (beta chain) was counted a single time. The sample originates from a study of CD8 T cells in ankylosing spondylitis. TCRdb re-called the 5' RACE reads through MiXCR, storing one row per CDR3 protein. This table holds more than 150,000 distinct CDR3 sequences, 18% found once. The sequenced sample consisted of blood, either unsorted or a sorted T cell fraction (not recorded which). The clonotype originates from a male donor aged 5 to 30 with ankylosing spondylitis or in good health (not recorded which).

CDR3 nucleotides: TGTGCCAGCAGCGCACGACCCGGGACAAGGTACAATGAGCAGTTCTTC. Protein sequence: CASSARPGTRYNEQFF. The rearrangement links TRBV7-6 to TRBJ2-1; perhaps TRBD1 as D (6 bases). The V end lost 5 bases, the J end lost 4 bases, and 18 bases lay between the germline ends. Germline V gene lookup returns CDR1 SGHVS and CDR2 FNYEAQ. The CDR3 spans 16 residues.